The T cell receptor beta chain described here comes from a study of blood T cell repertoires in COVID-19. In the study overall: The United States, Italy and Spain provided the acute and convalescent COVID-19 samples. PBMCs, B-cell-depleted T cells, or T cells provided the cDNA or gDNA that made up the material.

The authors' processing: It was from reference gene primer amplification that nucleated cell counts were estimated. Assay: immunoSEQ multiplex PCR; the TCRdb copy retains only in-frame clones and omits some. V and J calls and clone size follow that table, whereas D and trimming were derived from the DNA. The repertoire consists of around 200,000 clones, with roughly nine tenths occurring once and the leading ten covering around 20%. V was pared by 5 bases and J by 2 bases, with 18 bases between. The CDR3 extends over 16 amino acids. Germline V gene data show CDR1 as MNHEY and CDR2 as SMNVEV (reference sequence).

The sequence came from a man aged 65 to 79 with active or convalescent COVID-19. Specimen: peripheral blood. The rearrangement joins TRBV27 to TRBJ1-2, with D unclear. The CDR3 DNA sequence: TGTGCCAGCAGTCCTAGCGACACCGGATCCAACTATGGCTACACCTTC. Its protein product is CASSPSDTGSNYGYTF.